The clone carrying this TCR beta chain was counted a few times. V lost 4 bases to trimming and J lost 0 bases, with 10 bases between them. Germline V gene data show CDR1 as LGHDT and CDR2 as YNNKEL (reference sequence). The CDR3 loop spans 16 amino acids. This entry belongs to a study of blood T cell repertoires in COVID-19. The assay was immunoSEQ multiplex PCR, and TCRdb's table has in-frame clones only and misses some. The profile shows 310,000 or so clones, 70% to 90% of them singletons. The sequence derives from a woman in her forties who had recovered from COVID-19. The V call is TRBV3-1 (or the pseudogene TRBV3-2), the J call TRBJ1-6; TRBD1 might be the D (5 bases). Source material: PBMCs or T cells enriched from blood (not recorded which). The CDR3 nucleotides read TGTGCCAGCAGCCCCAGACAGAGCTCCTATAATTCACCCCTCCACTTT. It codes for CASSPRQSSYNSPLHF.